The clone carrying this T cell receptor beta chain was recorded once. The same CDR3 also results from other DNA sequences found in this sample. Sequencing was at deep level. Sequencing was performed with immunoSEQ multiplex PCR; in TCRdb, only in-frame clones are kept and a portion is missing. The sample yields some 2,100,000 clones, around 95% seen once. The data derive from a study of shared clonotypes between healthy human individuals. Overall study context: The people who gave samples were a couple of women and a few men aged 18 to 49.

Healthy HIV-negative adults without recent acute infections or vaccinations served as donors. Nashville, Tennessee was home to all donors, each a Caucasian adult. This receptor was obtained from a man between 18 and 29 years old in good health. The sample was naive CD4+ T cells sorted from blood. As for subset: CD45RA+ positively selected.

For the CDR3, the DNA is TGTGCCTGGAGTCAACAGGGAGGACAGCCCCAGCATTTT. Amino acid sequence: CAWSQQGGQPQHF. The J gene is TRBJ1-5, the V gene TRBV30; weak D call: TRBD1 (6 bases). With 2 bases removed from V and 7 bases from J, the gap between germline ends came to 12 bases. Germline V gene data show CDR1 as GTSNPN and CDR2 as SVGIG (reference sequence). The CDR3 runs to 13 residues. The full variable domain, its missing parts supplied by reference TRBV30 and TRBJ1-5, is SQTIHQWPATLVQPVGSPLSLECTVEGTSNPNLYWYRQAAGRGLQLLFYSVGIGQISSEVPQNLSASRPQDRQFILSSKKLLLSDSGFYLCAWSQQGGQPQHFGDGTRLSIL.